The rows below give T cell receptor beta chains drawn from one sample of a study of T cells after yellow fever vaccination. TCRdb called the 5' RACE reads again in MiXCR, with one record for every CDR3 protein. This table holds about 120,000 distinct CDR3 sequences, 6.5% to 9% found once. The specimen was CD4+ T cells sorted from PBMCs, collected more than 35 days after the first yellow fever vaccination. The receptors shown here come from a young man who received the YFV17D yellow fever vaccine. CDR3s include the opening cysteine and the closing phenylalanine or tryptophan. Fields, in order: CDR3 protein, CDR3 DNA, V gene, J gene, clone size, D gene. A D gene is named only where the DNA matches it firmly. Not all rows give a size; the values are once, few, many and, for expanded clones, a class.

CASSPLTTGQGNAGELFF	TGTGCCAGCAGCCCGTTAACGACGGGACAGGGCAACGCCGGGGAGCTGTTTTTT	TRBV4-2	TRBJ2-2	many	TRBD1
CSAAMGGEGVGDTQYF	TGCAGTGCCGCGATGGGGGGGGAGGGGGTCGGGGATACGCAGTATTTT	TRBV20-1	TRBJ2-3	-	-
CASSRGQNTGELFF	TGTGCCAGCAGCCGAGGACAGAACACCGGGGAGCTGTTTTTT	TRBV7-6	TRBJ2-2	many	-
CASSLDPDTQYF	TGCGCCAGCAGCTTGGACCCAGATACGCAGTATTTT	TRBV5-1	TRBJ2-3	many	-
CSAASPTGGYTF	TGCAGTGCTGCCAGTCCCACTGGCGGCTACACCTTC	TRBV20-1	TRBJ1-2	many	-
CASSQEAGYGDEQFF	TGCGCCAGCAGCCAGGAAGCGGGGTACGGGGATGAGCAGTTCTTC	TRBV4-3	TRBJ2-1	-	TRBD2
CASSPRVGGGETQYF	TGTGCCAGCAGTCCGAGGGTTGGAGGGGGGGAGACCCAGTACTTC	TRBV6-5	TRBJ2-5	-	-
CASSLNGGTDTQYF	TGTGCCAGCAGCTTAAACGGGGGCACAGATACGCAGTATTTT	TRBV7-2	TRBJ2-3	few	-
CAIRGRVDQPQHF	TGTGCCATCCGGGGGAGGGTCGATCAGCCCCAGCATTTT	TRBV10-3	TRBJ1-5	many	-
CATSEVRAGSPLHF	TGTGCCACGTCTGAGGTCAGAGCCGGTTCACCCCTCCACTTT	TRBV10-3	TRBJ1-6	many	-
CASSLHRDRAYGYTF	TGTGCCAGCAGCCTCCACCGGGACAGGGCCTATGGCTACACCTTC	TRBV7-9	TRBJ1-2	many	TRBD1
CASSREESTDTQYF	TGTGCCAGCAGTCGGGAGGAGAGCACAGATACGCAGTATTTT	TRBV12-3/TRBV12-4	TRBJ2-3	many	TRBD2
CASSQGTVATNEKLFF	TGCGCCAGCAGCCAAGGGACGGTCGCAACTAATGAAAAACTGTTTTTT	TRBV4-1	TRBJ1-4	few	-
CASSSGLGDTQYF	TGTGCCAGCTCAAGTGGTCTGGGAGATACGCAGTATTTT	TRBV18	TRBJ2-3	many	-
CASSDMTGVRQPQHF	TGTGCCAGCAGTGACATGACAGGGGTGCGCCAGCCCCAGCATTTT	TRBV6-1	TRBJ1-5	many	TRBD1
CASSLVGTDQPQHF	TGCGCCAGCAGCTTGGTAGGGACAGATCAGCCCCAGCATTTT	TRBV5-1	TRBJ1-5	few	TRBD1
CASSPRVLSSYNEQFF	TGTGCCAGCAGCCCCCGGGTCCTCAGCTCCTACAATGAGCAGTTCTTC	TRBV7-9	TRBJ2-1	-	-
CAITGTIGSPLHF	TGTGCCATCACAGGGACAATAGGTTCACCCCTCCACTTT	TRBV10-3	TRBJ1-6	many	-
CASSYSRINYGYTF	TGTGCCAGCAGTTACTCGAGGATAAACTATGGCTACACCTTC	TRBV6-5	TRBJ1-2	many	-
CASSVEGQGGEKLFF	TGTGCCAGCAGCGTAGAGGGACAGGGAGGCGAAAAACTGTTTTTT	TRBV9	TRBJ1-4	-	TRBD1